This section outlines one T cell receptor (beta chain) sequence together with its context. This CDR3 comprises 11 residues. From germline, CDR1 is PRHDT and CDR2 FYEKMQ (reference sequence). Trimming left V 1 base short and J 13 bases short, with 8 bases between. The RNA input was roughly 0.45 to 1 ug, and it was reverse transcribed with random hexamers. TCRdb independently ran MiXCR on the immunoSEQ multiplex PCR reads; one entry per CDR3 protein. Of 150,000 to 200,000 distinct CDR3 sequences in the sample, approximately 95% were seen once. This sample is drawn from a study of CD8 T cells in Susac syndrome.

The J gene is TRBJ2-1, the V gene TRBV13; D call uncertain. Sequenced input: CD8+ T cells from PBMCs. The clonotype comes from a human donor with multiple sclerosis. The CDR3 loop is CASSLDSGQFF. CDR3 in DNA: TGTGCCAGCAGCTTAGATTCCGGCCAGTTCTTC. Together with reference TRBV13 and TRBJ2-1, the CDR3 gives the full variable domain: AAGVIQSPRHLIKEKRETATLKCYPIPRHDTVYWYQQGPGQDPQFLISFYEKMQSDKGSIPDRFSAQQFSDYHSELNMSSLELGDSALYFCASSLDSGQFFGPGTRLTVL.